A single sample is the source of the 11 T cell receptor beta chains below, sequenced in a study of cytomegalovirus exposure and HLA in healthy donors (dated by TCRdb to 2015 to 2018). Library construction relied on the immunoSEQ multiplex PCR assay. For the multiplex PCR, a mixture combining 60 forward primers for TCR Vbeta segments and 13 reverse primers for TCR Jbeta segments was used. Here the immuneACCESS table is served through TCRdb, limited to in-frame sequences with V and J called. Missing clones are a known gap in these copies; in checked studies unresolved V genes cover under half, and the rest lacks a known reason. Recorded for this sample are around 180,000 clones; 70% to 85% of them occurred a single time. The ten largest clones capture under 0.75% of the sample. Input material: PBMCs. These receptor sequences come from a woman aged 40 to 50 in good health and CMV-seronegative.

The chain uses TRBV9 and TRBJ2-3, with D maybe TRBD2 (5 bases). Germline V gene data show CDR1 as SGDLS and CDR2 as YYNGEE. The CDR3 consists of 14 residues. V was clipped by 0 bases and J by 6 bases, with 11 bases between them. The CDR3 here is CASSVDGVGDTQYF. The CDR3 DNA reads as TGTGCCAGCAGCGTAGACGGGGTCGGGGATACGCAGTATTTT.

The genes are TRBV14 and TRBJ2-7, with D possibly being TRBD1 (6 bases). The CDR3 consists of 12 residues. Germline V CDR1 and CDR2: SGHDN, FVKESK. Trimming left V 3 bases short and J 9 bases short, with 12 bases between. The CDR3 DNA sequence: TGTGCCAGCAGCCACGGACAGCGCCGGCAGTACTTC. Amino acids: CASSHGQRRQYF.

A word on this clone: Distinct nucleotide sequences in the sample also encode this CDR3. The V call is TRBV27, the J call TRBJ2-1; weak D call: TRBD2 (5 bases). Germline V gene data show CDR1 as MNHEY and CDR2 as SMNVEV (reference sequence). V gave up 7 bases and J gave up 2 bases, with 9 bases separating them. The CDR3 covers 13 residues. The CDR3 DNA is TGTGCCAGCACCCCTAGCCCCTACAATGAGCAGTTCTTC. Translation: CASTPSPYNEQFF.

A few counts support this clone. The chain uses TRBV5-1 and TRBJ2-7; possibly TRBD2 for D (6 bases). The CDR3 is 14 residues long. Germline CDR1 reads SGHRS; CDR2 reads YFSETQ. V dropped 3 bases and J dropped 4 bases, with 14 bases sitting between them. The CDR3 coding sequence is TGCGCCAGCAGCTCCGGGACTGGGGTTTACGAGCAGTACTTC. Its translation: CASSSGTGVYEQYF.

This rearrangement joins TRBV27 to TRBJ2-7; D is perhaps TRBD1 (7 bases). V lost 3 bases, J lost 3 bases, and 15 bases lay in between. This CDR3 region has 15 residues. CDR1 and CDR2 (germline): MNHEY, SMNVEV (reference sequence). The CDR3 DNA reads TGTGCCAGCAGTTTGGAGGGGACAGCGTTCTACGAGCAGTACTTC. This sequence encodes CASSLEGTAFYEQYF.

The chain is built from TRBV4-1 and TRBJ2-2; 9 bases line up with TRBD1. Looked up from germline, CDR1 is MGHRA and CDR2 is YSYEKL. V lost 6 bases and J lost 7; bases outside the gene matches: 12. The CDR3 runs 16 residues. CDR3: CASRNTGGAPGGELFF. DNA for the CDR3: TGCGCCAGCAGGAACACAGGGGGCGCCCCGGGCGGGGAGCTGTTTTTT.

This clone has only one observation. This chain links TRBV7-8 with TRBJ1-2; possible D gene TRBD1, 6 bases. Germline V CDR1 and CDR2: SGHVS, FQNEAQ. The CDR3 totals 16 residues. Trimming pared 2 bases from V and 4 bases from J, leaving 17 bases between. The CDR3 reads CASSLSLGGHGYGYTF. The CDR3 DNA reads as TGTGCCAGCAGCTTATCCCTAGGGGGTCACGGCTATGGCTACACCTTC.

CDR3 DNA: TGTGCCTCCAGGGCCCTCCTCTCTGGAAACACCATATATTTT. This encodes CASRALLSGNTIYF. The V gene is TRBV5-6, the J gene TRBJ1-3; D is perhaps TRBD1 (5 bases). CDR1 and CDR2 (germline): SGHDT, YYEEEE. Trimming cost V 10 bases and J 0 bases, with 14 bases left between them. The CDR3 loop spans 14 amino acids.

This chain connects TRBV30 to TRBJ2-1, with 8 bases lining up with TRBD2. Germline values: CDR1 GTSNPN, CDR2 SVGIG (reference sequence). The CDR3 extends over 15 amino acids. V lost 8 bases and J lost 7; bases outside the gene matches: 16. CDR3 in amino acids: CAGTNLAGRMNEQFF. CDR3 in DNA: TGTGCCGGAACGAACCTAGCGGGTCGGATGAATGAGCAGTTCTTC.

The sample holds a few counts of this clone. The rearrangement uses TRBV19 and TRBJ1-2, with D maybe TRBD1 (6 bases). CDR3 length: 14 amino acids. Trimming removed 1 base at V and 8 bases at J, with 14 bases between. The germline V gene encodes CDR1 LNHDA and CDR2 SQIVND (reference sequence). The CDR3 spells CASSIGRGLRGYTF. CDR3 nucleotide sequence: TGTGCCAGTAGTATAGGCAGGGGCCTGCGCGGCTACACCTTC.

J is TRBJ2-7 and V is TRBV27; possibly TRBD2 for D (5 bases). This CDR3 region has 17 residues. Trimming left V 8 bases short and J 4 bases short, with 27 bases between. Germline V gene lookup returns CDR1 MNHEY and CDR2 SMNVEV (reference sequence). In nucleotides, the CDR3 is TGTGCCAGCGGATCGGGGAGAGTAGCGACAACTGTGTACGAGCAGTACTTC. Translating it yields CASGSGRVATTVYEQYF.